This TCR beta chain was sequenced during a study of metastatic and nonmetastatic thyroid tumors (dated by TCRdb to the early 2020s). Concerning the study at large: For patients with malignant and with benign thyroid disease, the researchers compared repertoires between peripheral blood samples and tumor or nodule tissue samples.

No patient had received any treatment before thyroid surgery. The study retrospectively analysed patient clinical samples collected from 2012 to 2018 using T-cell receptor beta sequencing. Points the paper makes about the study in general: TCR beta diversity was reported as significantly higher in malignant tumors than in benign nodules, in both blood and tumor samples.

From the cysteine through the phenylalanine, the CDR3 covers 14 amino acids. Only CDR3 DNA remains: 42 bases, in frame from the first base. For CDR1 and CDR2, the germline V gene (reference sequence) lists DFQATT and SNEGSKA. The germline ends are 13 bases apart after V is trimmed by 0 bases and J by 4 bases. In the case of this clone: Its antigen remains unidentified. Base quality data are lacking; no much larger clone is found one base away.

The library was made by PCR. TCRdb names Illumina HiSeq 4000 as the instrument used. High-throughput sequencing was used to profile the TCR beta-chain CDR3 region of each patient. In the source study's methods: The researchers built a classifier to tell apart papillary thyroid cancer patients with distant metastasis, based on CDR3 differences among clinicopathological groups. To measure repertoire diversity the researchers used the Shannon index, while the Morisita-Horn index served to gauge how similar the tumor and blood repertoires were. TCRdb itself trimmed the public reads at Q25 with fastp, ran MiXCR and retained productive beta chains. These V and J calls originate from TCRdb's pipeline instead of the authors' own analysis. This sample comprises roughly 25,000 clones, roughly 13% of them detected only once. The top ten constitute over 4% of the sample.

The receptor was isolated from a female donor with papillary thyroid cancer or a benign thyroid nodule (not recorded which). Some clones in this sample may be carry-over from other donors' samples. Specimen: blood. The chain links TRBV20-1 with TRBJ2-7; TRBD2 might be the D gene, on 5 matching bases. CDR3 reads: CSARDGQRNYEQYF. Here is the DNA: TGCAGTGCTAGAGATGGTCAGCGGAATTACGAGCAGTACTTC.